The 26 T cell receptor beta chains listed next were all sequenced from one sample in a study of T cells in women clearing cervical HPV infection. Clones were sequenced by immunoSEQ multiplex PCR, and TCRdb holds only the in-frame ones, with some missing. Recorded here are about 40,000 clones; the top ten clones represent 4.5% to 6%. Sample: blood buffy coat. These receptors were obtained from a woman between 18 and 75 years old with a cervical HPV16 infection that either progressed to CIN3+ or cleared (not recorded which).

CDR3 sequence reads: CASSLEGHDGELFF. The covered CDR3 bases are TGCGCCAGCAGCTTGGAAGGGCATGACGGGGAG. V and J are TRBV5-1 and TRBJ2-2; D not resolved. The read halts 3 residues ahead of the CDR3 end, with the missing end drawn from the germline J gene. The CDR3 loop spans 14 amino acids. CDR1 and CDR2 (germline): SGHRS, YFSETQ. V shed 0 bases and J shed 7 bases, with 10 bases lying between them.

As regards this clone: The sequence runs out 3 residues before the end of the CDR3; the remainder is reconstructed from the germline J gene. The chain recombines TRBV7-9 with TRBJ1-5; D might be TRBD1 (5 bases). This CDR3 contains 13 residues. The ends were cut back, 4 bases at V and 4 bases at J, with 8 bases in the middle. Germline CDR1 reads SEHNR; CDR2 reads FQNEAQ (reference sequence). CDR3 region: CASSWGGNQPQHF. CDR3 DNA, as far as it was read: TGTGCCAGCAGCTGGGGGGGGAATCAGCCC.

Points on this clone: Coverage ceases 3 residues before the CDR3 finishes, and the germline J gene fills in the end. J is TRBJ2-3 and V is TRBV6-1; perhaps D is TRBD1 or TRBD2 (5 bases each). Germline V gene lookup returns CDR1 MNHNS and CDR2 SASEGT. The CDR3 extends over 16 amino acids. Trimming cost V 5 bases and J 3 bases, with 18 bases left between them. The CDR3 sequence is CASSKDSRWRTDTQYF. Incomplete CDR3 DNA: TGTGCCAGCAGTAAAGACAGTAGGTGGAGGACAGATACG.

On this clone: The sequence runs out 3 residues before the end of the CDR3; the remainder is reconstructed from the germline J gene. J is TRBJ2-5 and V is TRBV12-3 or TRBV12-4; TRBD1 is a possible D gene (5 bases). The CDR3 totals 13 residues. Between the trimmed V and J ends, which lost 6 bases and 2 bases, there was a span of 10 bases. The DNA read from the CDR3 is TGTGCCAGCAGCCCAGGGAAACAAGAGACC. Translated: CASSPGKQET. The full CDR3 protein reads CASSPGKQETQYF.

About this clone itself: The read terminates 3 residues ahead of where the CDR3 ends, so the germline J gene completes it. The genes are TRBV5-5 and TRBJ2-1; tentative D call: TRBD2 (6 bases). Trimming stripped 0 bases from V and 7 bases from J, with 11 bases between. The CDR3 sequence is 14 residues long. CDR1 and CDR2 from the germline V gene are SGHKS and YYEKEE (reference sequence). The DNA read from the CDR3 is TGTGCCAGCAGCTTGGGCGGGGTTTTAAATGAG. Protein product: CASSLGGVLNE. The full CDR3 reads CASSLGGVLNEQFF.

The CDR3 region is CASSLSGQRTYEQYF. Incomplete CDR3 DNA: TGTGCCAGCAGCTTGAGTGGACAGCGAACGTACGAG. The chain has TRBV5-5 and TRBJ2-7, with D maybe TRBD1 (6 bases). The read ends 3 residues early relative to the CDR3; the germline J gene fills the gap. Germline lookup yields CDR1 SGHKS and CDR2 YYEKEE (reference sequence). Trimming pared 1 base from V and 4 bases from J, leaving 15 bases between. There are 15 residues in the CDR3.

Turning to this clone: The CDR3 end lies 3 residues beyond the end of the read and is filled in from the germline J gene. The chain carries TRBV2 and TRBJ1-6; D unresolved. Trimming cost V 5 bases and J 4 bases, with 9 bases left between them. The CDR3 contains 14 residues. Germline V gene data show CDR1 as SNHLY and CDR2 as FYNNEI. This chain's CDR3 is CASSSGAYNSPLHF. CDR3 DNA, as far as it was read: TGTGCCAGCAGTTCAGGCGCGTATAATTCACCC.

CDR3 protein: CASSLESRGGVGETQYF. The sequenced CDR3 bases are TGTGCCAGCAGCTTAGAATCGCGGGGTGGGGTTGGAGAGACC. This chain connects TRBV13 to TRBJ2-5; the D gene is possibly TRBD2 (6 bases). The read falls 3 residues short of the CDR3 end, and the missing part is taken from the germline J gene. Germline V lookup: CDR1 PRHDT, CDR2 FYEKMQ (reference sequence). This CDR3 has 17 amino acids. The germline V and J ends were trimmed by 1 base and 4 bases, with 19 bases remaining between them.

As concerns this clone: The read gets to within 3 residues of the CDR3 end, and the germline J gene fills in the rest. The rearrangement uses TRBV20-1 and TRBJ2-3; 12 bases are shared with TRBD2. V shed 6 bases and J 8 bases; nucleotides not matched to a gene: 9. The CDR3 contains 14 residues. The germline CDR1 and CDR2 sequences are DFQATT and SNEGSKA (reference sequence). The DNA read from the CDR3 is TGCAGTGCAAAGGCTAGCGGGGGGGCTAGTACG. Protein sequence: CSAKASGGAST. The whole CDR3 region reads CSAKASGGASTQYF.

As for this clone: The sequenced fragment ends 3 residues before the CDR3 boundary, so the rest is inferred from the germline J gene. This sequence joins TRBV10-3 and TRBJ2-7; D unresolved. This CDR3 comprises 12 residues. V was cut by 2 bases and J by 4 bases, with 6 bases left in between. Germline V gene data show CDR1 as ENHRY and CDR2 as SYGVKD. The CDR3 DNA, read in part, is TGTGCCATCAGTGAGAACAGTTACGAG. This translates into CAISENSYE. The whole CDR3 sequence reads CAISENSYEQYF.

Regarding this clone: The DNA ends 3 residues before the CDR3 does, and the rest of the CDR3 is filled in from the germline J gene. The J gene is TRBJ1-2, the V gene TRBV2; 7 nucleotides agree with TRBD1. Germline V CDR1 and CDR2: SNHLY, FYNNEI. V was pared by 4 bases and J by 3 bases, with 2 bases of the junction left unmatched. This CDR3 has 13 residues. The CDR3 loop is CASSAQGDYGYTF. The part of the CDR3 DNA that was read is TGTGCCAGCAGTGCCCAGGGGGACTATGGC.

A note on this clone: Coverage ceases 3 residues before the CDR3 finishes, and the germline J gene fills in the end. The genes are TRBV20-1 and TRBJ2-3; D perhaps matches TRBD1 (5 bases). CDR3 length: 14 amino acids. Trimming removed 5 bases at V and 3 bases at J, with 15 bases between. Per the germline V gene, CDR1 is DFQATT and CDR2 is SNEGSKA (reference sequence). The CDR3 loop reads CSASQGSTTDTQYF. The DNA read from the CDR3 is TGCAGTGCTTCTCAGGGCTCCACAACAGATACG.

A note on this clone: The CDR3 goes on 3 residues after the read ends, and that part is filled in from the germline J gene. J is TRBJ2-4 and V is TRBV11-2; tentatively, D is TRBD2 (5 bases). V lost 1 base, J lost 7 bases, and 11 bases lay in between. From germline, CDR1 is SGHAT and CDR2 FQNNGV. The CDR3 runs to 14 residues. CDR3 DNA (partial): TGTGCCAGCAGCTTAGTGATGAAGCGGAACATT. It translates to CASSLVMKRNI. The whole CDR3 reads CASSLVMKRNIQYF.

Turning to this clone: The missing CDR3 end, 3 residues past where the read stops, is filled in from the germline J gene. This chain uses TRBV20-1 with TRBJ1-1; the D gene is possibly TRBD1 (6 bases). This CDR3 region has 14 residues. V was clipped by 2 bases and J by 0 bases, with 10 bases between them. Germline-derived CDR1 and CDR2 are DFQATT and SNEGSKA (reference sequence). The CDR3 bases that were read are TGCAGTGCTAGAAACAGGGTTATGAACACTGAA. It yields the protein CSARNRVMNTE. The entire CDR3 protein reads CSARNRVMNTEAFF.

As for this clone: Sequencing ends 3 residues short of the CDR3 end; the germline J gene provides the rest. The J gene is TRBJ1-5, the V gene TRBV18; maybe TRBD1 (6 bases). CDR1 is KGHSH and CDR2 is LQKENI in the germline V gene. The CDR3 sequence is 15 residues long. V shed 3 bases and J shed 6 bases, with 15 bases lying between them. The CDR3 loop reads CASSPQTGLGQPQHF. The covered CDR3 bases are TGTGCCAGCTCACCCCAGACAGGTCTCGGTCAGCCC.

As for this clone: The sequenced fragment ends 3 residues before the CDR3 boundary, so the rest is inferred from the germline J gene. V is TRBV2 and J is TRBJ1-2, with 7 nucleotides matching TRBD1. There are 14 residues in the CDR3. Trimming took 6 bases from V and 1 from J; bases not matched to a gene: 5. From germline, CDR1 is SNHLY and CDR2 FYNNEI. CDR3: CASSRDSLNYGYTF. Partial CDR3 DNA: TGTGCCAGCAGCCGGGACAGTCTTAACTATGGC.

Note on this clone: Within the sample, other DNA sequences also encode this same CDR3. The CDR3 here is CASSQTGTSGGKATDTQYF. The sequenced part of the CDR3 DNA is TGTGCCAGCAGCCAGACCGGGACTAGCGGGGGAAAAGCTACAGATACG. This chain joins TRBV14 and TRBJ2-3, with 14 bases fitting TRBD2. The read ends 3 residues before the CDR3 terminus; that terminus is restored from the germline J gene. The CDR3 loop spans 19 amino acids. Per germline, CDR1 SGHDN and CDR2 FVKESK. J was trimmed by 3 bases and V by 3 bases; bases with no gene match: 11.

Points on this clone: With the read ending 3 residues before the CDR3 end, the germline J gene is used to fill in that end. This chain connects TRBV2 to TRBJ2-3; TRBD2 matches 8 bases. The junction had 8 bases not matched to a gene; V was cut back by 6 bases and J by 0 bases. The CDR3 consists of 16 residues. Germline assignment: CDR1 SNHLY and CDR2 FYNNEI. The CDR3 sequence: CASRDRLASSTDTQYF. The covered CDR3 bases are TGTGCCAGCAGGGATAGACTAGCGTCTAGCACAGATACG.

As for this clone: From the germline J gene comes the end of the CDR3, since the read stops 3 residues before it. The rearrangement joins TRBV5-6 to TRBJ1-1; 8 nucleotides agree with TRBD1. The germline V gene encodes CDR1 SGHDT and CDR2 YYEEEE. The CDR3 runs to 14 residues. The ends lost 6 bases at V and 7 bases at J; junction bases unmatched: 11. CDR3 amino acids: CASTLLDRAGEAFF. CDR3 DNA, as far as it was read: TGTGCCAGCACCCTATTGGACAGGGCCGGTGAA.

A note on this clone: Sequencing ends 3 residues short of the CDR3 end; the germline J gene provides the rest. The rearrangement links TRBV5-6 to TRBJ2-5, with D tentatively TRBD1 (5 bases). The CDR3 has 14 amino acids. Trimming removed 0 bases at V and 6 bases at J, with 12 bases between. Germline V CDR1 and CDR2: SGHDT, YYEEEE. CDR3 amino acids: CASSLGQTPQTQYF. The part of the CDR3 DNA that was read is TGTGCCAGCAGCTTGGGACAGACACCTCAGACC.

On this clone: Coverage ceases 3 residues before the CDR3 finishes, and the germline J gene fills in the end. J is TRBJ1-4 and V is TRBV20-1; possible D gene TRBD1, 5 bases. This CDR3 has 14 residues. With 3 bases removed from V and 6 bases from J, the gap between germline ends came to 14 bases. Per germline, CDR1 DFQATT and CDR2 SNEGSKA (reference sequence). The CDR3 DNA, read in part, is TGCAGTGCTAGGGTGGCGGGGGATGATGAAAAA. Translating gives CSARVAGDDEK. The whole CDR3 sequence is CSARVAGDDEKLFF.

Turning to this clone: The CDR3 end is not reached by the read, which stops 3 residues before it; the germline J gene fills it in. The chain joins TRBV20-1 to TRBJ1-1, with D perhaps TRBD1 (5 bases). V gave up 4 bases and J gave up 5 bases, with 8 bases separating them. This CDR3 has 11 residues. Germline CDR1 is DFQATT and CDR2 is SNEGSKA (reference sequence). The part of the CDR3 DNA that was read is TGCAGTGCTACCCAGGGAACTGAA. As protein: CSATQGTE. The entire CDR3 is CSATQGTEAFF.

The DNA read from the CDR3 is TGTGCCAGCAGCTCTGGGGCTAGCGGGGGGTTCACAGATACG. Translating it yields CASSSGASGGFTDT. The whole CDR3 reads CASSSGASGGFTDTQYF. The J gene is TRBJ2-3, the V gene TRBV12-3 or TRBV12-4; 11 positions agree with TRBD2. The CDR3 end is not reached by the read, which stops 3 residues before it; the germline J gene fills it in. The CDR3 totals 17 residues. J lost 2 bases, V lost 6 bases, and 10 bases had no gene match.

Notes on this clone: The read stops 3 residues short of the end of the CDR3; the missing end is completed from the germline J gene. The chain joins TRBV20-1 to TRBJ2-3, with 9 bases identical to TRBD1. Germline CDR1 reads DFQATT; CDR2 reads SNEGSKA (reference sequence). CDR3 length: 17 amino acids. V gave up 4 bases and J gave up 0 bases; unmatched junction bases: 11. The sequenced part of the CDR3 DNA is TGCAGTGCTACCCGACAGGGGGGAAAATCTAGCACAGATACG. Its translation: CSATRQGGKSSTDT. The full CDR3 is CSATRQGGKSSTDTQYF.

A word on this clone: Coverage ceases 3 residues before the CDR3 finishes, and the germline J gene fills in the end. This rearrangement joins TRBV19 to TRBJ2-7, with D tentatively TRBD2 (6 bases). The CDR3 is made up of 14 amino acids. Trimming removed 5 bases from V and 2 bases from J, with 13 bases in between. CDR1 is LNHDA and CDR2 is SQIVND in the germline V gene (reference sequence). Here the CDR3 reads CASSSRDSTYEQYF. CDR3 bases read: TGTGCCAGTAGTTCCCGGGACTCTACCTACGAG. The full variable domain, with the rest looked up from reference TRBV19 and TRBJ2-7, is DGGITQSPKYLFRKEGQNVTLSCEQNLNHDAMYWYRQDPGQGLRLIYYSQIVNDFQKGDIAEGYSVSREKKESFPLTVTSAQKNPTAFYLCASSSRDSTYEQYFGPGTRLTVT.

About this clone itself: From the germline J gene comes the end of the CDR3, since the read stops 3 residues before it. This rearrangement joins TRBV7-3 to TRBJ2-3, with TRBD1 matching 9 bases. Trimming took 3 bases from V and 3 from J; bases not matched to a gene: 1. This CDR3 contains 14 residues. Germline CDR1 SGHTA, CDR2 FQGTGA. The CDR3 DNA, read in part, is TGTGCCAGCAGCTTGGACAGGGGAACAGATACG. Its translation: CASSLDRGTDT. The full CDR3 protein reads CASSLDRGTDTQYF.